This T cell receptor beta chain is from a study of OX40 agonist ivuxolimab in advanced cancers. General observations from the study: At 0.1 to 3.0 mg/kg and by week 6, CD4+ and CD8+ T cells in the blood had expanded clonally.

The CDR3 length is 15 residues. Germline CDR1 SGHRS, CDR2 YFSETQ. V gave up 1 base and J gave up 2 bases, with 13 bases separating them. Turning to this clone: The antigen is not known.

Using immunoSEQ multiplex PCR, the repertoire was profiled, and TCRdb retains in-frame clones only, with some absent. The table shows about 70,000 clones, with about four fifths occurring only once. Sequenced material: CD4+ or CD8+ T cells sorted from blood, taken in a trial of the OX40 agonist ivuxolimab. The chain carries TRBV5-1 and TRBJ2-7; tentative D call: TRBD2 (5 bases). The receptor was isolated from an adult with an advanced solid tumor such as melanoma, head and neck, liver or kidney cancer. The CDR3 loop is CASSLTGIGTYEQYF. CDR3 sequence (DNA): TGCGCCAGCAGCTTGACCGGGATAGGCACCTACGAGCAGTACTTC.